A single TCR beta chain is shown here with its context. This clonotype was recorded at least ten times. Its antigen is not yet known. There are no base qualities to consult, and no much larger clone falls within one base. Hyperthyroidism patients were newly diagnosed, with disease duration under 2 months, and aged 18 to 65 years. Patients with uncontrolled infections, other autoimmune diseases, pregnancy or lactation were excluded. Diagnoses relied on clinical symptoms, serum thyroxine and TRAb, thyroid ultrasound and orbital computed tomography. Blood from progressor patients was collected at the time of first diagnosis with hyperthyroidism, before any ophthalmopathy symptoms had appeared. Ficoll-Paque density gradient centrifugation was used to isolate PBMCs from around 10 ml of fresh peripheral blood. Patients classed as progressors first received a Graves' hyperthyroidism diagnosis and then went on to develop ophthalmopathy during follow-up. Total RNA was extracted with Trizol reagent, and quality was checked on an Agilent 2100 Bioanalyzer.

This record belongs to a study of T cells in Graves' hyperthyroidism and ophthalmopathy (dated by TCRdb to the late 2010s). Looking at the study overall: Peripheral blood samples were taken at initial diagnosis, before any treatment was given. TCR V-J signatures able to tell the groups apart were searched for in a discovery cohort of 95 to 100 patients, of whom over 40 had Graves' ophthalmopathy and roughly 58 had stable Graves' hyperthyroidism. Prospective prediction of ophthalmopathy was tested in an independent validation cohort of approximately 19 hyperthyroidism patients and some 17 patients who later progressed to ophthalmopathy. For training and testing, the roughly 97 patients in the discovery cohort were randomly divided in a 7:3 ratio. Thyroid tissue and blood T-cell repertoires from six Graves' hyperthyroidism patients were also compared in the study. Once sampling was done, hyperthyroidism patients were given methimazole at a starting dose of 30 mg daily, whereas ophthalmopathy patients were given high-dose intravenous methylprednisolone. TCR Vbeta CDR3 sequencing of approximately 140 peripheral blood samples (approximately 44 ophthalmopathy, about 80 hyperthyroidism and around 17 progressor patients) is reported in the paper. Study-level results and caveats: In cross-validation, a model built on a 13 V-J signature told ophthalmopathy apart from stable hyperthyroidism with about 90% sensitivity and roughly 83% specificity, and in testing the same model reached 80%/75%. In validation, progression to ophthalmopathy was predicted by the model with roughly 71% sensitivity and around 76% specificity, a median of about 6.8 months before onset. Blood samples also contained most of the expanded thyroid clonotypes (frequency above 0.001), which suggests that blood repertoires may reflect thyroid immune responses. Sample size was not statistically predetermined, and blinding of investigators to group allocation was not performed.

The TCR beta CDR3 regions were amplified from the RNA transcripts. A first-round RT-PCR of the TCR CDR3 used the HTBI primer set with the Qiagen OneStep RT-PCR kit. The libraries were constructed in a second round of multiplex PCR and then size-selected and purified. Paired-end sequencing of the libraries was performed with 100 bp reads on an Illumina HiSeq2000. On the authors' methods: Raw data were processed with SOAPnuke, discarding reads with adapters, uncalled bases, mean Phred below 15, or no exact constant-primer or identifier match. High-quality paired reads were merged using COPE v1.2.5, and each unique nucleotide sequence was defined as a clonotype. MiTCR v1.1 was used to align clonotypes to the IMGT TRBV, TRBD and TRBJ reference segments. Only V-J combinations with frequency above 0.0001, covering about 99% of repertoires, were analysed. The TCS score was defined as the ratio of F50 (clonal expansion) to E x V (chaos), calculated using BLOSUM62-based TCRdist between CDR3 peptides within each V-J. Welch's t-statistics and random forest reduced just over 500 V-J features to about 12, which were used in a naive Bayes classifier (R e1071). TCRdb cleaned the public reads at Q25 with fastp, built clones with MiXCR and kept in-frame beta chains. Each entry merges the rows of one CDR3 protein and shows their most common DNA and genes. TCRdb's processing, not the authors', yielded these V and J calls. The sample includes hundreds of thousands of distinct CDR3 sequences, with around 20% observed a single time. Of the sample, around 17% is held by the ten largest clones.

The receptor was derived from a woman in her fifties or sixties with Graves' hyperthyroidism that later progressed to Graves' ophthalmopathy. Input material: blood.

The DNA sequence follows: TGTGCCAGCAGTCCTAGCGGGGGGGCCTCCTCCTACAATGAGCAGTTCTTC. Its protein is CASSPSGGASSYNEQFF. Here the chain combines TRBV12-3 or TRBV12-4 and TRBJ2-1, and TRBD2 matches 12 of the central bases. V ends up 5 bases short and J 0 bases short, with an unmatched junction base count of 5. The CDR3 goes from the cysteine to the phenylalanine over 17 residues. The sequence is cut down to CDR3 DNA, 51 bases in frame from base 1.